A selection of T cell receptor beta chains follows, all from one sample in a study of shared clonotypes between healthy human individuals. Profiled with immunoSEQ multiplex PCR; TCRdb holds only in-frame clones, not every one. Of approximately 720,000 clones in the sample, around 92% were seen once. The sequenced sample consisted of naive CD8+ T cells sorted from blood. The receptors shown here come from a man younger than 40 in good health. Both conserved end residues are part of each CDR3. Each record gives: D gene, V gene, J gene, clone size, CDR3 DNA, CDR3 protein. The D gene is left open where the match is weak. Not all rows give a size; the values are once, few, many and, for expanded clones, a class.

>-|TRBV27|TRBJ2-7|-
TGTGCCAGCAGTGAAGGGAGTCTCTACGAGCAGTACTTC
CASSEGSLYEQYF
>-|TRBV4-3|TRBJ2-7|-
TGCGCCAGCAGCCCTCTGGCGGCCGTGGGCTACGAGCAGTACTTC
CASSPLAAVGYEQYF
>-|TRBV27|TRBJ1-1|-
TGTGCCAGCAGTCCGGGACACTTGAACACTGAAGCTTTCTTT
CASSPGHLNTEAFF
>TRBD1|TRBV10-3|TRBJ1-1|-
TGTGCCATCAGTGAGTCGAGGGACAGGGGGCAGAGAGCTTTCTTT
CAISESRDRGQRAFF
>TRBD1|TRBV11-2|TRBJ2-5|-
TGTGCCAGCAGCTTGTACCAGGGGGCCCAAGAGACCCAGTACTTC
CASSLYQGAQETQYF
>TRBD2|TRBV2|TRBJ2-7|-
TGTGCCAGCAGGGCGGGACTAGCGAACTCCTACGAGCAGTACTTC
CASRAGLANSYEQYF
>-|TRBV10-1|TRBJ2-4|few
TGCGCCAGCAGCGGCCAGGCGGCCAAAAACATTCAGTACTTC
CASSGQAAKNIQYF
>-|TRBV4-2|TRBJ2-3|-
TGTGCCAGCAGCCAAGAGCGTCCGCGGCCAAGCACAGATACGCAGTATTTT
CASSQERPRPSTDTQYF
>-|TRBV4-1|TRBJ1-4|-
TGCGCCAGCAGCCCCCAGGGAGACGCAGAGGAAAAACTGTTTTTT
CASSPQGDAEEKLFF
>-|TRBV5-8|TRBJ1-5|-
TGTGCCAGCAGCCCCAGGGGTAGGGGTAGCAATCAGCCCCAGCATTTT
CASSPRGRGSNQPQHF
>-|TRBV5-6|TRBJ2-7|-
TGTGCCAGCAGCCCGCGACAGGTTGCCCACGAGCAGTACTTC
CASSPRQVAHEQYF
>-|TRBV7-9|TRBJ1-2|once
TGTGCCAGCAGCTCCCGGGACCGCTACTTC
CASSSRDRYF
>-|TRBV7-9|TRBJ2-7|-
TGTGCCAGCAGCTTCAGTAGTGAGGGCTACGAGCAGTACTTC
CASSFSSEGYEQYF
>-|TRBV7-9|TRBJ2-3|-
TGTGCCAGCAGCTTATCTACAGATACGCAGTATTTT
CASSLSTDTQYF
>TRBD1|TRBV4-1|TRBJ2-7|-
TGCGCCAGCAGCCAAACCGGACAGGGACCCTACGAGCAGTACTTC
CASSQTGQGPYEQYF
>-|TRBV2|TRBJ2-7|-
TGTGCCAGCAGTCAGGTAGCCAAGGGACCGAACGAGCAGTACTTC
CASSQVAKGPNEQYF
>-|TRBV27|TRBJ2-7|-
TGTGCCAGCAGTTTCGCTAGCTCCTACGAGCAGTACTTC
CASSFASSYEQYF
>-|TRBV13|TRBJ1-4|-
TGTGCCAGCAGCTTAGGTCGTTCAACTAATGAAAAACTGTTTTTT
CASSLGRSTNEKLFF
>-|TRBV5-4|TRBJ2-7|-
TGTGCCAGCAGCCGACCGACCAGCGTCCTACCGGGAGAAAGCTCCTACGAGCAGTACTTC
CASSRPTSVLPGESSYEQYF
>TRBD2|TRBV6-1|TRBJ2-7|-
TGTGCCAGCACCCCCTTAGGGACTAGCACCTACGAGCAGTACTTC
CASTPLGTSTYEQYF
>-|TRBV7-9|TRBJ1-1|-
TGTGCCAGCAGCCGGGGAACGACTGAAGCTTTCTTT
CASSRGTTEAFF
>-|TRBV19|TRBJ2-2|-
TGTGCCAGTAGTATTATGACTACCGGGGAGCTGTTTTTT
CASSIMTTGELFF
>TRBD1|TRBV18|TRBJ2-7|-
TGTGCCAGCTCACTCGCCCCCGGGACAGGGGACGAGCAGTACTTC
CASSLAPGTGDEQYF